This TCR beta chain is drawn from a study of CD8 T cells in ankylosing spondylitis. Study-wide findings and caveats: Typical of ankylosing spondylitis blood, it appeared, was a TCR beta motif of under 10 highly homologous variants. Disease-associated clones were reportedly significantly overrepresented in matched ankylosing spondylitis synovial fluid. Earlier literature documents some of the motif variants in reactive arthritis synovial fluid and blood. Disease-linked clones were CD8+ and relatively rare in peripheral blood.

V gave up 0 bases and J gave up 4 bases, with 10 bases separating them. This CDR3 contains 14 residues. From germline, CDR1 is SGHRS and CDR2 YFSETQ. Note on this clonotype: What it binds is unknown.

Researchers built TCR beta libraries using quantitative 5'-RACE with molecular barcodes. TCRdb reprocessed the 5' RACE reads with MiXCR, giving one entry per CDR3 protein. The profile shows about 330,000 distinct CDR3 sequences, around 8% of them singletons. The V and J genes are TRBV5-1 and TRBJ1-1; D gene unclear. The sequencing sample was made of blood, either unsorted or a sorted T cell fraction (not recorded which). The origin of this receptor is a male donor with ankylosing spondylitis. In DNA, the CDR3 is TGCGCCAGCAGCTTGGGTCAGGCGGGCACTGAAGCTTTCTTT. This translates into CASSLGQAGTEAFF.